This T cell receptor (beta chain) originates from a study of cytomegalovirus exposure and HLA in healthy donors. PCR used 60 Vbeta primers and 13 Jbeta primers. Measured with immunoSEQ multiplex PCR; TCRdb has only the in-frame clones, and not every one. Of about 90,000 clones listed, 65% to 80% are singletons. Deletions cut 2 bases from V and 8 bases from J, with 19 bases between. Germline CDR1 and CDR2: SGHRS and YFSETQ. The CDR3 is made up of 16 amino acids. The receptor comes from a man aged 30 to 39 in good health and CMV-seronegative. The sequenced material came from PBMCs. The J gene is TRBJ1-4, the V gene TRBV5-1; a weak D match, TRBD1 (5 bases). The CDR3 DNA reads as TGCGCCAGCAGCTTATCTGGGGCAGGACGGGAGGAAAAACTGTTTTTT. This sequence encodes CASSLSGAGREEKLFF.